The 23 T cell receptor beta chains given below trace back to one sample, sequenced in a study of T-cell memory formation after mild COVID-19. TCRdb passed the 5' RACE reads through MiXCR, listing each CDR3 protein once. The repertoire holds some 300,000 distinct CDR3 sequences, roughly a fifth seen once, with around 20% in the top ten. The sample comprised PBMCs or a T cell subset sorted from them (not recorded which). The origin of the receptors is a man younger than 35 who had mild COVID-19 (a few samples of this study predate the infection). Cell type and time point are not known.

This clonotype was counted only a few times. This chain joins TRBV6-5 and TRBJ2-1; 9 bases agree with TRBD2. Germline-derived CDR1 and CDR2 are MNHEY and SVGAGI. This CDR3 is built from 16 residues. Trimming took 7 bases from V and 3 from J; bases not matched to a gene: 10. CDR3 sequence reads: CASKASGAPFYNEQFF. The CDR3 nucleotides read TGTGCCAGCAAGGCTAGCGGGGCCCCCTTCTACAATGAGCAGTTCTTC.

This clonotype was seen more than once but under ten times. The CDR3 nucleotides read TGCAGTGCTAGAATTAGGGGCATCTCTGGAAACACCATATATTTT. Its protein is CSARIRGISGNTIYF. The chain links TRBV20-1 to TRBJ1-3, with a possible D match to TRBD1 (5 bases). V was trimmed by 2 bases and J by 0 bases, leaving 11 bases between them. This CDR3 contains 15 residues. Germline CDR1 reads DFQATT; CDR2 reads SNEGSKA (reference sequence).

J is TRBJ2-2 and V is TRBV4-1, with TRBD2 matching over 9 bases. J gave up 4 bases and V 3 bases, and 9 bases lay outside the gene matches. Looked up from germline, CDR1 is MGHRA and CDR2 is YSYEKL. This CDR3 comprises 17 residues. This CDR3 reads CASSQARLAALTGELFF. The CDR3 nucleotides read TGCGCCAGCAGCCAGGCAAGACTAGCGGCTCTCACCGGGGAGCTGTTTTTT.

The chain uses TRBV14 and TRBJ2-5, with D possibly TRBD2 on 6 matching bases. The CDR3 contains 14 residues. Trimming took off 5 bases at V and 4 bases at J, with 14 bases between the two ends. Germline lookup yields CDR1 SGHDN and CDR2 FVKESK. CDR3 sequence reads: CASSFPGAGETQYF. The CDR3 nucleotides read TGTGCCAGCAGCTTCCCGGGAGCGGGAGAGACCCAGTACTTC. The entire variable domain, with the rest obtained from reference TRBV14 and TRBJ2-5, is as follows: EAGVTQFPSHSVIEKGQTVTLRCDPISGHDNLYWYRRVMGKEIKFLLHFVKESKQDESGMPNNRFLAERTGGTYSTLKVQPAELEDSGVYFCASSFPGAGETQYFGPGTRLLVL.

The chain carries TRBV29-1 and TRBJ2-3; TRBD1 aligns across 7 bases. The germline V gene encodes CDR1 SQVTM and CDR2 ANQGSEA. The CDR3 runs 12 residues. V dropped 6 bases and J dropped 3; count of bases not matched to a gene: 3. In DNA form, the CDR3 reads TGCAGCGTAAGACAGGGTACAGATACGCAGTATTTT. Its protein is CSVRQGTDTQYF.

J is TRBJ1-2 and V is TRBV12-5; D unresolved. Per germline, CDR1 LGHNT and CDR2 FRNRAP. V shed 5 bases and J shed 9 bases, with 13 bases lying between them. This CDR3 has 12 residues. In DNA, the CDR3 is TGTGCTAGTGGTGTGAGCTCGGGTCGCTACACCTTC. This gives the protein CASGVSSGRYTF.

J is TRBJ2-1 and V is TRBV5-1; weak D call: TRBD2 (6 bases). Germline V gives CDR1 SGHRS, CDR2 YFSETQ. The CDR3 runs to 14 residues. Trimming cost V 2 bases and J 9 bases, with 15 bases left between them. CDR3 bases: TGCGCCAGCAGCTTCTCCCCTACTAGCTTTGAGCAGTTCTTC. Translated, it gives CASSFSPTSFEQFF.

This clonotype was seen ten or more times. The chain links TRBV5-1 to TRBJ2-2; D possibly corresponds to TRBD1 (5 bases). From germline, CDR1 is SGHRS and CDR2 YFSETQ. Trimming took 0 bases from V and 0 from J, leaving 6 bases between them. This CDR3 is 15 amino acids long. The CDR3 region has the DNA TGCGCCAGCAGCTTGGGGACAACGAACACCGGGGAGCTGTTTTTT. It is translated as CASSLGTTNTGELFF. The whole variable domain, remainder taken from reference TRBV5-1 and TRBJ2-2, is KAGVTQTPRYLIKTRGQQVTLSCSPISGHRSVSWYQQTPGQGLQFLFEYFSETQRNKGNFPGRFSGRQFSNSRSEMNVSTLELGDSALYLCASSLGTTNTGELFFGEGSRLTVL.

This clonotype was recorded many times. This rearrangement joins TRBV7-8 to TRBJ2-2; 11 nucleotides line up with TRBD2. J was trimmed by 5 bases and V by 5 bases; bases with no gene match: 7. This CDR3 comprises 16 residues. Germline values: CDR1 SGHVS, CDR2 FQNEAQ. The CDR3 sequence: CASSGSGGAETGELFF. CDR3 DNA: TGTGCCAGCAGCGGTAGCGGGGGGGCCGAAACCGGGGAGCTGTTTTTT.

The gene calls are TRBV20-1 and TRBJ1-4; D is unclear. The V gene lost 0 bases and the J gene lost 8 bases, with 13 bases spanning the gap. The germline CDR1 and CDR2 sequences are DFQATT and SNEGSKA (reference sequence). The CDR3 loop spans 14 amino acids. The CDR3 spells CSARDGRGGEKLFF. Written as DNA, the CDR3 is TGCAGTGCTAGAGACGGCCGCGGAGGGGAAAAACTGTTTTTT.

This clonotype was counted a few times. The chain couples TRBV5-1 to TRBJ1-4; D perhaps matches TRBD1 (6 bases). Germline V gene sequence: CDR1 SGHRS, CDR2 YFSETQ. This CDR3 has 17 amino acids. The V gene lost 1 base and the J gene lost 7 bases, with 20 bases spanning the gap. Here the CDR3 reads CASSLSPRQVVGEKLFF. CDR3 coding DNA: TGCGCCAGCAGCTTGAGTCCCAGACAGGTCGTAGGTGAAAAACTGTTTTTT.

This clonotype appeared a few times. The chain recombines TRBV2 with TRBJ1-5; a weak D match, TRBD1 (5 bases). There are 12 residues in the CDR3. Germline V gene data show CDR1 as SNHLY and CDR2 as FYNNEI. V was trimmed by 7 bases and J by 7 bases, leaving 11 bases between them. The CDR3 sequence: CASNSGSQPQHF. DNA of the CDR3: TGTGCCAGCAATTCAGGGAGCCAGCCCCAGCATTTT.

This clonotype has only a few counts. V and J are TRBV4-1 and TRBJ2-5; D is possibly TRBD2 (5 bases). Trimming removed 1 base from V and 0 bases from J, with 9 bases in between. CDR1 is MGHRA and CDR2 is YSYEKL in the germline V gene. The CDR3 runs 15 residues. The CDR3 region is CASSQGGGYQETQYF. DNA for the CDR3: TGCGCCAGCAGCCAAGGTGGCGGGTACCAAGAGACCCAGTACTTC.

The rearrangement uses TRBV6-2 or TRBV6-3 and TRBJ2-2; maybe TRBD2 (5 bases). Trimming took off 7 bases at V and 4 bases at J, with 22 bases between the two ends. The CDR3 runs 17 residues. Germline CDR1 reads MNHEY; CDR2 reads SVGEGT. CDR3 nucleotides: TGTGCCAGCAAATCCGTGAGGACTTGGATTCTCACCGGGGAGCTGTTTTTT. This encodes CASKSVRTWILTGELFF.

This clonotype was counted between two and nine times. The V and J genes are TRBV5-1 and TRBJ2-5; 9 bases match TRBD1. The CDR3 runs 17 residues. The germline CDR1 and CDR2 sequences are SGHRS and YFSETQ. Trimming took 3 bases from V and 2 from J; bases not matched to a gene: 11. In DNA, the CDR3 is TGCGCCAGCAGCTGGGGTGGGACAGGGATGCTTCAAGAGACCCAGTACTTC. Its translation: CASSWGGTGMLQETQYF.

V gene TRBV11-2 combines with J gene TRBJ2-3; D gene uncertain. Trimming took off 4 bases at V and 4 bases at J, with 6 bases between the two ends. The CDR3 has 12 amino acids. Germline CDR1 reads SGHAT; CDR2 reads FQNNGV. The CDR3 DNA is TGTGCCAGCAGCTCCATATCAGATACGCAGTATTTT. Protein product: CASSSISDTQYF.

The CDR3 sequence: CASSLPLAGGPLNEQFF. The CDR3 bases are TGTGCCAGCAGCTTACCCCTAGCGGGGGGGCCCCTCAATGAGCAGTTCTTC. This chain uses TRBV7-2 with TRBJ2-1; 12 bases match TRBD2. This CDR3 contains 17 residues. V gave up 2 bases and J gave up 6 bases; unmatched junction bases: 8. Looked up from germline, CDR1 is SGHTA and CDR2 is FQGNSA. Full variable domain (outside the CDR3, taken from reference TRBV7-2 and TRBJ2-1): GAGVSQSPSNKVTEKGKDVELRCDPISGHTALYWYRQSLGQGLEFLIYFQGNSAPDKSGLPSDRFSAERTGGSVSTLTIQRTQQEDSAVYLCASSLPLAGGPLNEQFFGPGTRLTVL.

The rearrangement links TRBV5-1 to TRBJ1-2; weak D call: TRBD1 (5 bases). CDR3 length: 15 residues. The germline V and J ends were trimmed by 3 bases and 4 bases, with 16 bases remaining between them. Germline assignment: CDR1 SGHRS and CDR2 YFSETQ. In DNA form, the CDR3 reads TGCGCCAGCAGCTGGACCCGGGACCGGATCTATGGCTACACCTTC. It specifies CASSWTRDRIYGYTF. Supplemented by reference TRBV5-1 and TRBJ1-2, the full variable domain reads KAGVTQTPRYLIKTRGQQVTLSCSPISGHRSVSWYQQTPGQGLQFLFEYFSETQRNKGNFPGRFSGRQFSNSRSEMNVSTLELGDSALYLCASSWTRDRIYGYTFGSGTRLTVV.

The gene calls are TRBV7-6 and TRBJ2-7; D remains unclear. The CDR3 is 13 amino acids. CDR1 is SGHVS, CDR2 FNYEAQ, per germline. The CDR3 protein is CASRNVDAYGQYV. CDR3 DNA sequence: TGTGCCAGCAGGAATGTGGATGCCTACGGGCAGTACGTC.

As to this clonotype: The junction differs from germline at one of its ends, possibly a read error. This chain joins TRBV15 and TRBJ2-5; 10 bases map to TRBD2. Germline CDR1 and CDR2: LNHNV and YYDKDF (reference sequence). The CDR3 has 16 amino acids. The CDR3 reads CATSRGGSGGLETQYF. The CDR3, as DNA: TGTGCCACCAGTAGAGGTGGTAGCGGGGGGCTCGAGACCCAGTACTTC.

In its sample, this clonotype was seen a few times. The V and J genes are TRBV7-6 and TRBJ2-2, with 12 positions matching TRBD2. The germline V gene has CDR1 SGHVS and CDR2 FNYEAQ. With 2 bases clipped from V and 1 base from J, the junction kept 5 bases outside the gene matches. The CDR3 is 18 amino acids. CDR3 in amino acids: CASSLPPGLAGNTGELFF. The CDR3 coding sequence is TGTGCCAGCAGCTTACCTCCGGGACTAGCGGGGAACACCGGGGAGCTGTTTTTT.

The rearrangement joins TRBV7-2 to TRBJ2-5; D is unresolved. Trimming took 4 bases from V and 4 from J, leaving 4 bases between them. Germline V gene data show CDR1 as SGHTA and CDR2 as FQGNSA. This CDR3 has 11 residues. The CDR3 sequence is CASSSSETQYF. Written as DNA, the CDR3 is TGTGCCAGCAGCTCCTCAGAGACCCAGTACTTC. The full variable domain, with the rest looked up from reference TRBV7-2 and TRBJ2-5, is GAGVSQSPSNKVTEKGKDVELRCDPISGHTALYWYRQSLGQGLEFLIYFQGNSAPDKSGLPSDRFSAERTGGSVSTLTIQRTQQEDSAVYLCASSSSETQYFGPGTRLLVL.

This clonotype has only a few counts. The chain has TRBV5-1 and TRBJ2-3; D is perhaps TRBD2 (5 bases). V gave up 0 bases and J gave up 2 bases, with 10 bases separating them. CDR1 is SGHRS, CDR2 YFSETQ, per germline. The CDR3 totals 15 residues. The CDR3 reads CASSLGPTNTDTQYF. The CDR3 DNA follows: TGCGCCAGCAGCTTGGGCCCGACTAACACAGATACGCAGTATTTT.